This T cell receptor (beta chain) stems from a study of OX40 agonist ivuxolimab in advanced cancers. The wider study: Cancers in dose escalation were hepatocellular, melanoma, renal cell and head and neck. A mean age of approximately 64 years, range roughly 20 to 90, was recorded, and roughly 80% were male.

Method: immunoSEQ multiplex PCR; TCRdb's copy keeps in-frame clones and lacks some. The table has tens of thousands of clones, about 88% seen once. The V gene lost 5 bases and the J gene lost 3 bases, with 19 bases spanning the gap. Looked up from germline, CDR1 is MDHEN and CDR2 is SYDVKM. The CDR3 sequence is 16 residues long. The chain combines TRBV28 with TRBJ2-5; D not certain. The material was CD4+ or CD8+ T cells sorted from blood, obtained in a trial of the OX40 agonist ivuxolimab. The origin of this receptor is an adult with an advanced solid tumor such as melanoma, head and neck, liver or kidney cancer. CDR3 residues: CASSRHPDRLKETQYF. DNA for the CDR3: TGTGCCAGCAGTCGCCACCCCGATAGGCTAAAAGAGACCCAGTACTTC.